Each of the 13 T cell receptor beta chains below was sequenced from the same sample in a study of T cell changes during pregnancy in multiple sclerosis. The repertoire was sequenced with immunoSEQ multiplex PCR; TCRdb's copy has only in-frame clones and lacks some. The sample contains approximately 26,000 clones, roughly nine tenths of which appear only once. The source material was CD4+ T cells from peripheral blood mononuclear cells, sampled in the second trimester of pregnancy. These receptors were collected from a female donor with multiple sclerosis, enrolled in a pregnancy study.

This rearrangement joins TRBV19 to TRBJ1-3, with D tentatively TRBD1 (5 bases). Trimming pared 6 bases from V and 0 bases from J, leaving 12 bases between. The germline gives CDR1 LNHDA, CDR2 SQIVND (reference sequence). CDR3 length: 15 amino acids. Here the CDR3 reads CASSYDSSSGNTIYF. The CDR3 nucleotides read TGTGCCAGTAGCTACGACAGTTCCTCTGGAAACACCATATATTTT.

The V and J genes are TRBV19 and TRBJ1-6; D is uncertain. Deletions cut 9 bases from V and 0 bases from J, with 12 bases between. The CDR3 loop spans 15 amino acids. The germline V gene has CDR1 LNHDA and CDR2 SQIVND (reference sequence). CDR3 nucleotide sequence: TGTGCCAGCGGAGACCGAGCCTCCTATAATTCACCCCTCCACTTT. Its translation is CASGDRASYNSPLHF.

Only a few counts were recorded for this clone. The gene calls are TRBV7-3 and TRBJ1-1; D gene unclear. Trimming took off 1 base at V and 10 bases at J, with 13 bases between the two ends. Germline assignment: CDR1 SGHTA and CDR2 FQGTGA. There are 13 residues in the CDR3. CDR3 in DNA: TGTGCCAGCAGCTTAAATTCTCAGGTGGGAGCTTTCTTT. The encoded protein is CASSLNSQVGAFF.

The J gene is TRBJ1-4, the V gene TRBV5-4; the match to TRBD1 covers 9 bases. This CDR3 is built from 12 residues. V dropped 10 bases and J dropped 11; count of bases not matched to a gene: 9. Germline V gene data show CDR1 as SGHNT and CDR2 as YYREEE (reference sequence). The CDR3 is CACSGTGQKLFF. In nucleotides, the CDR3 is TGTGCCTGTTCCGGGACAGGGCAGAAACTGTTTTTT.

The chain has TRBV7-2 and TRBJ2-5, with TRBD2 identical over 7 bases. The CDR3 is 13 residues long. V dropped 5 bases and J dropped 5; count of bases not matched to a gene: 5. From germline, CDR1 is SGHTA and CDR2 FQGNSA. DNA for the CDR3: TGTGCCAGCAGCCGTGGGACTACTGAGACCCAGTACTTC. Its protein product is CASSRGTTETQYF.

The chain is built from TRBV7-9 and TRBJ1-1, with D tentatively TRBD1 (5 bases). The V end was cut by 4 bases, the J end by 7 bases, with 7 bases between. The germline gives CDR1 SEHNR, CDR2 FQNEAQ (reference sequence). CDR3 length: 11 residues. In DNA form, the CDR3 reads TGTGCCAGCAGCTGGGGGGGTGAAGCTTTCTTT. Translating it yields CASSWGGEAFF.

The chain is built from TRBV5-1 and TRBJ1-1; 7 positions match TRBD1. The CDR3 consists of 15 residues. Looked up from germline, CDR1 is SGHRS and CDR2 is YFSETQ. V lost 4 bases to trimming and J lost 0 bases; unmatched junction nucleotides: 6. The CDR3 sequence: CASSERQGLNTEAFF. CDR3 DNA: TGCGCCAGCAGCGAACGACAGGGTTTGAACACTGAAGCTTTCTTT. Combining the CDR3 with reference TRBV5-1 and TRBJ1-1 gives the whole variable domain KAGVTQTPRYLIKTRGQQVTLSCSPISGHRSVSWYQQTPGQGLQFLFEYFSETQRNKGNFPGRFSGRQFSNSRSEMNVSTLELGDSALYLCASSERQGLNTEAFFGQGTRLTVV.

This clone was recorded a few times. This chain links TRBV7-2 with TRBJ2-3; D is perhaps TRBD2 (6 bases). Germline CDR1 SGHTA, CDR2 FQGNSA. Trimming removed 6 bases at V and 1 base at J, with 14 bases between. The length of the CDR3 is 15 residues. This CDR3 is CASSRGTSRTDTQYF. The CDR3 DNA sequence: TGTGCCAGCAGTCGAGGGACTTCCCGCACAGATACGCAGTATTTT.

This clone has only one observation. The chain has TRBV19 and TRBJ1-2, with 9 bases lining up with TRBD1. Losses at the gene ends were 4 bases for V and 2 bases for J; bases not matched to a gene: 11. The CDR3 consists of 17 residues. CDR1 is LNHDA and CDR2 is SQIVND in the germline V gene (reference sequence). CDR3 in amino acids: CASSTRLSTGGNYGYTF. DNA for the CDR3: TGTGCCAGTAGTACCCGGCTTTCGACAGGGGGGAACTATGGCTACACCTTC.

A few counts support this clone. V is TRBV6-5 and J is TRBJ2-2; D unresolved. V was cut by 6 bases and J by 5 bases, with 16 bases left in between. The CDR3 runs 15 residues. Germline-derived CDR1 and CDR2 are MNHEY and SVGAGI. The CDR3 here is CASSRNRLETGELFF. CDR3 nucleotide sequence: TGTGCCAGCAGCCGAAATCGACTGGAGACCGGGGAGCTGTTTTTT.

V usage is TRBV5-4 and J usage is TRBJ2-3; maybe TRBD1 (6 bases). The germline gives CDR1 SGHNT, CDR2 YYREEE (reference sequence). The CDR3 consists of 14 residues. V was trimmed by 0 bases and J by 4 bases, leaving 9 bases between them. CDR3 in amino acids: CASSLGKGADTQYF. In DNA form, the CDR3 reads TGTGCCAGCAGCTTGGGAAAGGGGGCAGATACGCAGTATTTT.

The chain recombines TRBV5-6 with TRBJ1-1; 7 bases map to TRBD1. The trim removed 2 bases at V and 6 bases at J, leaving 10 bases unmatched. Per germline, CDR1 SGHDT and CDR2 YYEEEE. CDR3 length equals 15 residues. CDR3 region: CASSFLDRAFPEAFF. CDR3 coding DNA: TGTGCCAGCAGCTTTTTAGACAGGGCGTTTCCTGAAGCTTTCTTT.

The chain couples TRBV5-1 to TRBJ1-4, with 7 bases identical to TRBD1. Germline assignment: CDR1 SGHRS and CDR2 YFSETQ. CDR3 length equals 14 residues. Unmatched junction bases numbered 1, after V lost 0 bases and J lost 5 bases. The CDR3 region has the DNA TGCGCCAGCAGCTTGGAGGGGGCGAATGAAAAACTGTTTTTT. It codes for CASSLEGANEKLFF.